The sequence of this T cell receptor beta chain was determined in a study of OX40 agonist ivuxolimab in advanced cancers. Across the study: Past anti-PD-1, anti-PD-L1 or anti-CTLA-4 therapy was accepted, and 40% to 45% had received some.

Trimming cost V 6 bases and J 2 bases, with 14 bases left between them. CDR3 size: 15 residues. CDR1 is MDHEN and CDR2 is SYDVKM in the germline V gene. Repertoires were generated with immunoSEQ multiplex PCR, while TCRdb's copy carries only in-frame clones and drops some. The table shows more than 12,000 clones, with about 80% occurring only once. This sequence was found in an adult with an advanced solid tumor such as melanoma, head and neck, liver or kidney cancer. Sequenced here: CD4+ or CD8+ T cells sorted from blood, sampled in a trial of the OX40 agonist ivuxolimab. V is TRBV28 and J is TRBJ1-5; D gene ambiguous. DNA for the CDR3: TGTGCCAGCAGCGTCTATTTTGGCGGCAATCAGCCCCAGCATTTT. This codes for CASSVYFGGNQPQHF. Together with reference TRBV28 and TRBJ1-5, the CDR3 gives the full variable domain: DVKVTQSSRYLVKRTGEKVFLECVQDMDHENMFWYRQDPGLGLRLIYFSYDVKMKEKGDIPEGYSVSREKKERFSLILESASTNQTSMYLCASSVYFGGNQPQHFGDGTRLSIL.